This T cell receptor (beta chain) was profiled in a study of shared clonotypes between healthy human individuals. Study summary: The plates for each donor numbered three CD4 naive, three CD4 memory, two CD8 naive and one CD8 memory. Study-wide findings and caveats: What naive subsets generally showed was a larger estimated richness than memory subsets showed.

Profiled with immunoSEQ multiplex PCR; TCRdb holds only in-frame clones, not every one. The data contain approximately 940,000 clones, around 80% of them singletons. For this clone: The antigen remains undetermined.

Looked up from germline, CDR1 is SNHLY and CDR2 is FYNNEI. The CDR3 is 15 amino acids. Trimming at V came to 1 base and at J to 5 bases, leaving 4 bases not matched to a gene. Material: memory CD4+ T cells sorted from blood. Subset: CD45RA-negative fraction. The chain recombines TRBV2 with TRBJ2-5; 10 bases line up with TRBD1. The sequence was collected from a man aged 18 to 30 in good health. The CDR3 DNA reads as TGTGCCAGCAGTGAAGATGGGACAGGGGCGGAGACCCAGTACTTC. The encoded protein is CASSEDGTGAETQYF. Looking up the rest from reference TRBV2 and TRBJ2-5 gives the full variable domain: EPEVTQTPSHQVTQMGQEVILRCVPISNHLYFYWYRQILGQKVEFLVSFYNNEISEKSEIFDDQFSVERPDGSNFTLKIRSTKLEDSAMYFCASSEDGTGAETQYFGPGTRLLVL.